The present T cell receptor beta chain was sequenced within a study of T cells expressing NK-cell markers. The CDR3 loop spans 15 amino acids. TCRdb re-called the 5' RACE reads and gives one entry per CDR3 protein, without DNA. This listing includes some 280,000 distinct CDR3 sequences. The sample consisted of blood T cells: a sorted CD56 or NKG2C T cell subset, CD4+ or CD8+ T cells, or bulk PBMC T cells (not recorded which). This chain uses TRBV12-3 or TRBV12-4 with TRBJ2-2; TCRdb selects TRBD1, and the lack of DNA leaves this call unchecked. The clonotype comes from a man aged 18 to 29 in good health. The CDR3 here is CASSYDRVDTGELFF.